What follows describes a single T cell receptor beta chain. What it binds is not known. This sample stems from a study of CXCR3-negative and CXCR3-positive naive CD8 T cells. General study points: TRB CDR3 hydrophobicity was greater in CXCR3-positive naive cells than in CXCR3-negative naive cells.

The TRB libraries of cDNA were built by UMI-labeled 5' RACE. Following a re-call of the 5' RACE reads, TCRdb has one entry per CDR3 protein and lacks DNA. In all, the sample yields around 160,000 distinct CDR3 sequences. The CDR3 has 14 residues. Germline V CDR1 and CDR2: SEHNR, FQNEAQ (reference sequence). Per CD8+ T cell subset, triplicate sorts of 250,000 to 350,000 cells each were done. Specimen: naive CXCR3+ CD8+ T cells from blood. This sample's subset: CD45RO-CCR7+CD27+CD95- naive CD8+ T cells expressing CXCR3 (TNR3+). V usage is TRBV7-9 and J usage is TRBJ2-1; without DNA, the TCRdb call of TRBD1 cannot be checked. The TCR comes from a human donor in good health. Some clones in this sample may be carry-over from other donors' samples. CDR3 region: CASSLLAGTNEQFF.